This T cell receptor (beta chain) was profiled in a study of blood T cells in healthy people across ages. Notes on the study in general: Higher diversity and more naive CD4+ cells were features of long-lived donors, compared to aged donors. It was held that diversity estimates obtained from one million T cells represented underestimates.

In its sample, this clonotype was seen many times. The antigen is undetermined. A second about 7 to 11 cycle PCR used barcoded and J-beta primers. Via MiXCR, TCRdb re-called the 5' RACE reads, giving one row per CDR3 protein. The table includes 700,000 to 850,000 distinct CDR3 sequences, approximately 35% detected once. V shed 6 bases and J shed 6 bases, with 15 bases lying between them. CDR3 size: 13 residues. Sequencing input: blood. The TCR was taken from a young man in good health. V and J are TRBV12-3 or TRBV12-4 and TRBJ2-7, with D perhaps matching TRBD2 (5 bases). The CDR3 loop is CASSYGTGGEQYF. The CDR3 region has the DNA TGTGCCAGCAGCTACGGCACCGGAGGCGAGCAGTACTTC.